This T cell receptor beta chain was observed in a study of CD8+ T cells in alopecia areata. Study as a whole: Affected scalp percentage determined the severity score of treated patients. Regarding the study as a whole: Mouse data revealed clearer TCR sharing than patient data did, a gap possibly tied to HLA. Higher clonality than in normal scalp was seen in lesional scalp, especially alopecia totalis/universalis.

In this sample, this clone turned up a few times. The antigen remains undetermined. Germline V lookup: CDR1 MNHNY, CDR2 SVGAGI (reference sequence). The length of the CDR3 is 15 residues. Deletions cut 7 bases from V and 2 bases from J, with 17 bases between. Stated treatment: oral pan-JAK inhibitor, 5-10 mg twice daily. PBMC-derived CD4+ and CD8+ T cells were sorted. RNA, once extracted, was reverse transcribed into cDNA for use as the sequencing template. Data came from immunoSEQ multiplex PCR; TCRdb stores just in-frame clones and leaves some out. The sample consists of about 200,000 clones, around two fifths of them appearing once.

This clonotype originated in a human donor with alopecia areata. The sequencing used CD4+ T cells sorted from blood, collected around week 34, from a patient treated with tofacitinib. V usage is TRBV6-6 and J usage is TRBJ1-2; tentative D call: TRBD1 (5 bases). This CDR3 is CASTKLGQSNYGYTF. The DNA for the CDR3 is TGTGCCAGCACCAAATTGGGGCAGTCGAACTATGGCTACACCTTC.